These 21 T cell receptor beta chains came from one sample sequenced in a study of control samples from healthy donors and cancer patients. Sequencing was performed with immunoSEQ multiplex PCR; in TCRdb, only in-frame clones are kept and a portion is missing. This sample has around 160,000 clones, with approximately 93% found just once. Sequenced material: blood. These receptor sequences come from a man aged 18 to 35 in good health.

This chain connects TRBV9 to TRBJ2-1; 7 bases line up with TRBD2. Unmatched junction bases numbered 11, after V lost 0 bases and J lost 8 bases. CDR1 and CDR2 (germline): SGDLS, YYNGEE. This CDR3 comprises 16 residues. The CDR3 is CASSVGPSGGIDEQFF. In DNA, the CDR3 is TGTGCCAGCAGCGTAGGGCCTAGCGGAGGAATCGATGAGCAGTTCTTC.

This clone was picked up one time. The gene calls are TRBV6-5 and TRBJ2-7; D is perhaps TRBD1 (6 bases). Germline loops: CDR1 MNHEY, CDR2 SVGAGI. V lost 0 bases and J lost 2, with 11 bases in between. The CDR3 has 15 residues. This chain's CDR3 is CASSYSRDTPYEQYF. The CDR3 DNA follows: TGTGCCAGCAGTTACTCACGGGACACCCCCTACGAGCAGTACTTC.

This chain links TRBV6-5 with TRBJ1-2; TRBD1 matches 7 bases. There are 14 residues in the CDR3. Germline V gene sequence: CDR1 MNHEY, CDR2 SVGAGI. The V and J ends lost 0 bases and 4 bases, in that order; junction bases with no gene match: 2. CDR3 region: CASSYSQGVYGYTF. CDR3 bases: TGTGCCAGCAGTTACTCTCAGGGGGTCTATGGCTACACCTTC.

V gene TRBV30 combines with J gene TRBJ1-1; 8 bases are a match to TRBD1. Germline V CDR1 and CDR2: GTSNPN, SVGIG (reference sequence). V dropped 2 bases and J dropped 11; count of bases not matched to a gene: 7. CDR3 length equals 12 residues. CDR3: CAWSPGGDLAFF. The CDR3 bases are TGTGCCTGGAGTCCAGGGGGCGATTTGGCTTTCTTT.

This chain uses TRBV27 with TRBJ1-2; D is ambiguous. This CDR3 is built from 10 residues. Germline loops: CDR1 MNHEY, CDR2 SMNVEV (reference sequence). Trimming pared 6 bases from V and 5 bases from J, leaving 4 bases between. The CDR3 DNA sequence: TGTGCCAGCAGACTGTATGGCTACACCTTC. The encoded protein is CASRLYGYTF.

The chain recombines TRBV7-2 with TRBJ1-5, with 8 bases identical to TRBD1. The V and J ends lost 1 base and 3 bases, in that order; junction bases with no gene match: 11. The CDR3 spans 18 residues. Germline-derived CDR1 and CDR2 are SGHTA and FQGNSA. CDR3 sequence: CASSLESDRVDDNQPQHF. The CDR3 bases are TGTGCCAGCAGCTTAGAATCGGACAGGGTGGATGACAATCAGCCCCAGCATTTT.

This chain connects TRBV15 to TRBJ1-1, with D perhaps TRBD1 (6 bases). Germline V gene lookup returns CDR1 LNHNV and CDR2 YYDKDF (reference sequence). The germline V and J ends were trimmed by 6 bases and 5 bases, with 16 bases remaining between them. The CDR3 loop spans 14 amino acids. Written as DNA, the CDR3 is TGTGCCACCAGTTCCAGGGGCGGGGATACTGAAGCTTTCTTT. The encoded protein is CATSSRGGDTEAFF.

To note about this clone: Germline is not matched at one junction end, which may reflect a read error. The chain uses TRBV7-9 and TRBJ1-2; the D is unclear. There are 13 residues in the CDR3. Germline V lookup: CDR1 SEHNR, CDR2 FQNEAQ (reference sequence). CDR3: CASSLVVVDGYIF. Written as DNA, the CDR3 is TGTGCCAGCAGCTTAGTCGTGGTAGATGGCTACATCTTC.

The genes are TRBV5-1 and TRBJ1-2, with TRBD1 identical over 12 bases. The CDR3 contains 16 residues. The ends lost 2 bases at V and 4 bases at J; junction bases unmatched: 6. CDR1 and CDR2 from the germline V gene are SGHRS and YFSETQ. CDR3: CASSFGTGGWSYGYTF. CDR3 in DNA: TGCGCCAGCAGCTTCGGGACAGGGGGCTGGTCCTATGGCTACACCTTC.

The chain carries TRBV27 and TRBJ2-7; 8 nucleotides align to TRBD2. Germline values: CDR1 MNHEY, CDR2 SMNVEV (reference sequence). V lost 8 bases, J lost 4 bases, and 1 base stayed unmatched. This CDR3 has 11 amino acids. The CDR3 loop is CASSGGYEQYF. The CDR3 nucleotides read TGTGCCAGCTCGGGGGGGTACGAGCAGTACTTC.

CDR3: CASSVTSTIYF. The CDR3 region has the DNA TGTGCCAGCAGCGTGACTTCCACCATATATTTT. This chain links TRBV11-2 with TRBJ1-3; D is undetermined. The V and J ends lost 5 bases and 9 bases respectively, with 8 bases between them. Per germline, CDR1 SGHAT and CDR2 FQNNGV. The CDR3 is made up of 11 amino acids.

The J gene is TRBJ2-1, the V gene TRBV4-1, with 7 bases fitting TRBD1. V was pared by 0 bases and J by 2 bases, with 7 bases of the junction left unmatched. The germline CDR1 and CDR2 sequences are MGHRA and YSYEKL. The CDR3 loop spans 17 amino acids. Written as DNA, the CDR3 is TGCGCCAGCAGCCAAGATTGGGACAGTTACCCCTACAATGAGCAGTTCTTC. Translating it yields CASSQDWDSYPYNEQFF.

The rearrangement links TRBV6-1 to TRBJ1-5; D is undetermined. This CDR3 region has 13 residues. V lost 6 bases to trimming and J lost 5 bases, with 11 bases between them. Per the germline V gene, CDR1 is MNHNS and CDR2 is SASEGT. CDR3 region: CASRELYDQPQHF. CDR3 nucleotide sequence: TGTGCCAGCAGGGAATTGTACGATCAGCCCCAGCATTTT.

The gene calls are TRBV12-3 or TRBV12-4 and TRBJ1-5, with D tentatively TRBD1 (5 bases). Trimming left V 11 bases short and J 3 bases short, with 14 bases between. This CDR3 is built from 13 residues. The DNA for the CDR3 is TGTGCCGTCACCCCAGGGATCAATCAGCCCCAGCATTTT. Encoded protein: CAVTPGINQPQHF.

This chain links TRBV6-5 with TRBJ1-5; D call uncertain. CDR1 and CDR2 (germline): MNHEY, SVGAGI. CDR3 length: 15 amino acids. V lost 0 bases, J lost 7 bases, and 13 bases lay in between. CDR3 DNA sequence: TGTGCCAGCAGTTACTCACGGGGTAGCGGGCAGCCCCAGCATTTT. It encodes CASSYSRGSGQPQHF.

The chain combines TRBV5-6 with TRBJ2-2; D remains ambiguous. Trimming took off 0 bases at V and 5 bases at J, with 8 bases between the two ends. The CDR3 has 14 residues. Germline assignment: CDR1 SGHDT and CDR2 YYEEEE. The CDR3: CASSLERYTGELFF. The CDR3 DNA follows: TGTGCCAGCAGCTTGGAAAGGTATACCGGGGAGCTGTTTTTT.

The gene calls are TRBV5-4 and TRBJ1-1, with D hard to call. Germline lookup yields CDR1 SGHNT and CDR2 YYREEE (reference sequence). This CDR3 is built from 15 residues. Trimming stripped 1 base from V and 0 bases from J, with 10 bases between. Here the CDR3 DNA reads TGTGCCAGCAGCTTGAAGAGGGAGATGAACACTGAAGCTTTCTTT. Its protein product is CASSLKREMNTEAFF.

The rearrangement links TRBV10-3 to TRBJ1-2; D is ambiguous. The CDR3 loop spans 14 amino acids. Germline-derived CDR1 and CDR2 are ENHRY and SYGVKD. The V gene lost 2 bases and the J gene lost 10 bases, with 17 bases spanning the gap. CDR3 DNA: TGTGCCATCAGTGAGGGGCAGGCGTTGGGAGTCTACACCTTC. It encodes CAISEGQALGVYTF.

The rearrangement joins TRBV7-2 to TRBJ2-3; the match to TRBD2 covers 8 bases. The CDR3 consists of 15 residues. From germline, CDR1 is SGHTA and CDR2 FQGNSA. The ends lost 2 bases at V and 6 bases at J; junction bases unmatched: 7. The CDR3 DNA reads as TGTGCCAGCAGCTTAAAGCGGGGGCCAGCGGATACGCAGTATTTT. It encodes CASSLKRGPADTQYF.

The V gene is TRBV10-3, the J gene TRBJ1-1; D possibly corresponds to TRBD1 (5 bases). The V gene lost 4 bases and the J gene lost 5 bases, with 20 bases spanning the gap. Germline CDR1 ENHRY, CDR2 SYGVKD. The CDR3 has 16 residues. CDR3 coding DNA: TGTGCCATCAGTGCCCGGGACCTCAACCGGGGAACTGAAGCTTTCTTT. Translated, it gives CAISARDLNRGTEAFF.

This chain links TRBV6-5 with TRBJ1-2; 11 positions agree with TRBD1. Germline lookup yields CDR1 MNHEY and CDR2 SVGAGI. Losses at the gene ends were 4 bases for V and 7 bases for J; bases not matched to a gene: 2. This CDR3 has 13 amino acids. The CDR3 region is CASSWTGGFGYTF. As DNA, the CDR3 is TGTGCCAGCAGTTGGACAGGGGGCTTTGGCTACACCTTC.